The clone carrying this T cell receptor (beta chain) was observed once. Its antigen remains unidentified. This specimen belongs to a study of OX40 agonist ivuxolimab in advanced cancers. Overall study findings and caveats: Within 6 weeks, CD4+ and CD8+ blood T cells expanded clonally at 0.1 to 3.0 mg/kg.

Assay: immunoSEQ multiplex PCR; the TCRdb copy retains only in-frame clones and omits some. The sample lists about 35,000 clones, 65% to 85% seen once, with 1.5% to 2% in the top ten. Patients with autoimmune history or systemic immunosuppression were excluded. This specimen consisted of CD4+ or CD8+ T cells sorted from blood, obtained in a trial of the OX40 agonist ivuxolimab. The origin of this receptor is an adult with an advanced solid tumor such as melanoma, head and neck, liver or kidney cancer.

Here the CDR3 reads CASSRQGREQYF. CDR3 DNA: TGTGCCAGCAGTCGACAGGGGCGCGAGCAGTACTTC. The chain combines TRBV6-5 with TRBJ2-7; 8 bases line up with TRBD1. Germline V gene data show CDR1 as MNHEY and CDR2 as SVGAGI. CDR3 length: 12 amino acids. The ends lost 5 bases at V and 6 bases at J; junction bases unmatched: 3.